The 9 T cell receptor beta chains listed next were all sequenced from one sample in a study of TIL therapy for anti-PD-1-resistant metastatic lung cancer. The immunoSEQ assay was v3. Some clones are missing from TCRdb's copy, which holds only in-frame ones; the method was immunoSEQ multiplex PCR. The profile covers tens of thousands of clones, with 80% to 90% appearing a single time and around 2.6% taken by the ten largest. The time point here: pre-treatment sample, taken before nivolumab and TIL therapy. The sample was blood, taken at baseline. Receptors were obtained from a person between 25 and 79 years old with non-small cell lung cancer.

The chain links TRBV3-1 (or the pseudogene TRBV3-2) to TRBJ2-1; TRBD2 matches at 9 bases. J gave up 8 bases and V 2 bases, and 13 bases lay outside the gene matches. Looked up from germline, CDR1 is LGHDT and CDR2 is YNNKEL (reference sequence). The CDR3 has 17 amino acids. The CDR3: CASSQTRGSGGRDEQFF. In nucleotides, the CDR3 is TGTGCCAGCAGCCAAACCCGGGGTAGCGGGGGTAGGGATGAGCAGTTCTTC.

The chain recombines TRBV16 with TRBJ1-2; no definite D call. CDR1 is KGHSY and CDR2 is FQNENV in the germline V gene. This CDR3 is 12 amino acids long. Trimming stripped 7 bases from V and 3 bases from J, with 9 bases between. The CDR3 is CASTAQDYGYTF. The CDR3 DNA is TGTGCCAGCACCGCTCAAGACTATGGCTACACCTTC. Together with reference TRBV16 and TRBJ1-2, the CDR3 gives the full variable domain: GEEVAQTPKHLVRGEGQKAKLYCAPIKGHSYVFWYQQVLKNEFKFLISFQNENVFDETGMPKERFSAKCLPNSPCSLEIQATKLEDSAVYFCASTAQDYGYTFGSGTRLTVV.

V gene TRBV2 combines with J gene TRBJ1-5; weak D call: TRBD1 (6 bases). Germline CDR1 SNHLY, CDR2 FYNNEI. The CDR3 contains 12 residues. V was clipped by 7 bases and J by 9 bases, with 13 bases between them. CDR3 sequence reads: CASTGVRGPQHF. The CDR3 nucleotides are TGTGCCAGCACAGGGGTCAGAGGGCCCCAGCATTTT. Full variable domain (missing parts from reference TRBV2 and TRBJ1-5): EPEVTQTPSHQVTQMGQEVILRCVPISNHLYFYWYRQILGQKVEFLVSFYNNEISEKSEIFDDQFSVERPDGSNFTLKIRSTKLEDSAMYFCASTGVRGPQHFGDGTRLSIL.

This clone has a handful of counts. The chain links TRBV18 to TRBJ2-2; D is tentatively TRBD1 or TRBD2 (5 bases each). Trimming shortened V by 3 bases and J by 4 bases, and 12 bases separated the two germline ends. From germline, CDR1 is KGHSH and CDR2 LQKENI. This CDR3 has 15 residues. The CDR3 DNA follows: TGTGCCAGCTCACCGGGGACGGAGGCCACCGGGGAGCTGTTTTTT. Its translation: CASSPGTEATGELFF.

V gene TRBV18 combines with J gene TRBJ2-2; D unclear. CDR3 length equals 13 residues. Germline CDR1 reads KGHSH; CDR2 reads LQKENI. V was pared by 3 bases and J by 4 bases, with 6 bases between. This chain's CDR3 is CASSPLSTGELFF. The CDR3 region has the DNA TGTGCCAGCTCACCCCTCAGCACCGGGGAGCTGTTTTTT. Full variable domain (missing parts from reference TRBV18 and TRBJ2-2): NAGVMQNPRHLVRRRGQEARLRCSPMKGHSHVYWYRQLPEEGLKFMVYLQKENIIDESGMPKERFSAEFPKEGPSILRIQQVVRGDSAAYFCASSPLSTGELFFGEGSRLTVL.

The chain couples TRBV6-5 to TRBJ1-3, with a possible D match to TRBD1 (6 bases). The germline V gene has CDR1 MNHEY and CDR2 SVGAGI. The germline V and J ends were trimmed by 8 bases and 4 bases, with 9 bases remaining between them. The CDR3 sequence is 12 residues long. In nucleotides, the CDR3 is TGTGCCAGCCGGACAGAAGGAAACACCATATATTTT. This encodes CASRTEGNTIYF.

The chain joins TRBV6-5 to TRBJ2-7, with D possibly being TRBD1 (6 bases). CDR3 length: 12 amino acids. V was pared by 8 bases and J by 2 bases, with 10 bases between. The germline V gene encodes CDR1 MNHEY and CDR2 SVGAGI. CDR3 loop: CASGNRAYEQYF. In DNA form, the CDR3 reads TGTGCCAGCGGGAACAGGGCCTACGAGCAGTACTTC.

The rearrangement uses TRBV5-1 and TRBJ2-2; 10 nucleotides line up with TRBD2. The germline CDR1 and CDR2 sequences are SGHRS and YFSETQ. V gave up 1 base and J gave up 6 bases; unmatched junction bases: 6. The CDR3 is 16 residues long. The CDR3 is CASSLRTSGGAGELFF. In nucleotides, the CDR3 is TGCGCCAGCAGCTTGCGTACCAGCGGGGGGGCCGGGGAGCTGTTTTTT.

The chain employs TRBV20-1 and TRBJ2-7; TRBD1 aligns across 8 bases. The CDR3 runs 16 residues. Losses at the gene ends were 3 bases for V and 5 bases for J; bases not matched to a gene: 15. Germline assignment: CDR1 DFQATT and CDR2 SNEGSKA (reference sequence). The CDR3 region has the DNA TGCAGTGCTAGTGAAACTGGACAGGGACGAAACGACGAGCAGTACTTC. It translates to CSASETGQGRNDEQYF.